This T cell receptor (beta chain) emerged from a study of response to subunit inactivated influenza vaccine. J was trimmed by 7 bases and V by 3 bases; bases with no gene match: 7. Germline CDR1 reads DFQATT; CDR2 reads SNEGSKA (reference sequence). The CDR3 runs 14 residues. Ten or more counts support this clonotype. The antigen is undetermined. MiXCR, run by TCRdb on the RT-PCR reads, gives a single entry per CDR3 protein. This table has around 200,000 distinct CDR3 sequences, approximately 8.7% appearing once. Whole-study findings and limits: It was suggested by the authors that few new T cells are recruited by each seasonal influenza vaccination.

This sequence originates from a man aged 50-59 years who received an inactivated influenza vaccine. The specimen was non-naive T cells sorted from PBMCs, collected on the day of vaccination. The V call is TRBV20-1, the J call TRBJ2-1; 9 bases are a match to TRBD2. As DNA, the CDR3 is TGCAGTGCTAGCGGGGGGACTAGCATAAATGAGCAGTTCTTC. Residues: CSASGGTSINEQFF.